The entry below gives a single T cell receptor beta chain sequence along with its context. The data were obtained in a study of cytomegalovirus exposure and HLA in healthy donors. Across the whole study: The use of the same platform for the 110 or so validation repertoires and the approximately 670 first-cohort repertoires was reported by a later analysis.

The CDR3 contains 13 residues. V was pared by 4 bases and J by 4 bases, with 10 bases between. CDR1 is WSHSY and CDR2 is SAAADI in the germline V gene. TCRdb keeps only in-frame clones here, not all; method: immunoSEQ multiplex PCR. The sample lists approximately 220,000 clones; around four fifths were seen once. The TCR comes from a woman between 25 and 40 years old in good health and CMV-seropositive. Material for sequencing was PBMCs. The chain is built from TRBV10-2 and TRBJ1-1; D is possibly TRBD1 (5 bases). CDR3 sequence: CASSVQGGTEAFF. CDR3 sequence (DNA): TGCGCCAGCAGTGTTCAGGGTGGCACTGAAGCTTTCTTT.